A single sample gave rise to the 10 T cell receptor beta chains below, sequenced in a study of blood T cell repertoires in COVID-19. The data were produced by immunoSEQ multiplex PCR, yet TCRdb's version contains in-frame clones alone and is incomplete. The sample includes about 300,000 clones, around four fifths seen only once; the top ten take 1% to 1.5%. The specimen was peripheral blood. Source of these receptors: a woman aged 50 to 65 with acute or convalescent COVID-19.

J is TRBJ1-2 and V is TRBV7-9, with 7 bases that match TRBD1. Germline CDR1 SEHNR, CDR2 FQNEAQ (reference sequence). The CDR3 spans 14 residues. The trim removed 5 bases at V and 7 bases at J, leaving 10 bases unmatched. The CDR3 is CASSTLQGIIGYTF. The CDR3 DNA follows: TGTGCCAGCAGCACCCTACAGGGGATCATTGGCTACACCTTC.

This chain uses TRBV30 with TRBJ1-4; D may be TRBD1 (5 bases). The CDR3 totals 14 residues. V was shortened by 2 bases and J by 4 bases, with 11 bases between the two germline ends. Germline loops: CDR1 GTSNPN, CDR2 SVGIG (reference sequence). The CDR3: CAWSPRQSNEKLFF. CDR3 in DNA: TGTGCCTGGAGTCCGAGACAGAGTAATGAAAAACTGTTTTTT.

This rearrangement joins TRBV27 to TRBJ2-2, with 10 bases aligning to TRBD2. The CDR3 loop spans 16 amino acids. Germline CDR1 MNHEY, CDR2 SMNVEV (reference sequence). Losses at the gene ends were 1 base for V and 6 bases for J; bases not matched to a gene: 5. In nucleotides, the CDR3 is TGTGCCAGCAGTTTATTGGCTAGCGGGAGTGCCGGGGAGCTGTTTTTT. Its translation: CASSLLASGSAGELFF.

The gene calls are TRBV3-1 (or the pseudogene TRBV3-2) and TRBJ1-1, with 8 bases identical to TRBD1. Germline V CDR1 and CDR2: LGHDT, YNNKEL (reference sequence). With 4 bases clipped from V and 10 bases from J, the junction kept 11 bases outside the gene matches. The CDR3 contains 14 residues. CDR3 sequence: CASSRDQGARVAFF. In DNA form, the CDR3 reads TGTGCCAGCAGCCGAGACCAGGGGGCGCGAGTAGCTTTCTTT.

This sequence joins TRBV7-9 and TRBJ1-4; D gene ambiguous. The length of the CDR3 is 16 residues. Looked up from germline, CDR1 is SEHNR and CDR2 is FQNEAQ (reference sequence). Trimming left V 4 bases short and J 3 bases short, with 15 bases between. In DNA form, the CDR3 reads TGTGCCAGCAGCTATATCCAGGCCGGGGCTAATGAAAAACTGTTTTTT. Translating it yields CASSYIQAGANEKLFF.

V is TRBV10-2 and J is TRBJ2-1; TRBD1 is a possible D gene (5 bases). Germline V gene lookup returns CDR1 WSHSY and CDR2 SAAADI. V was cut by 8 bases and J by 9 bases, with 14 bases left in between. The CDR3 contains 12 residues. This CDR3 reads CASHQRTLEQFF. CDR3 in DNA: TGCGCCAGCCATCAGAGGACACTTGAGCAGTTCTTC.

There are a few counts of this clone. V gene TRBV19 combines with J gene TRBJ1-1, with 7 bases fitting TRBD1. The germline V gene has CDR1 LNHDA and CDR2 SQIVND (reference sequence). The CDR3 runs to 13 residues. The junction had 3 bases not matched to a gene; V was cut back by 4 bases and J by 4 bases. The chain's CDR3 is CASSTNRGTEAFF. The CDR3 DNA reads as TGTGCCAGTAGTACCAACAGGGGCACTGAAGCTTTCTTT.

V is TRBV7-2 and J is TRBJ2-1, with a possible D match to TRBD1 (6 bases). V lost 5 bases and J 0 bases, leaving 11 bases between the germline ends. CDR3 length: 15 residues. Looked up from germline, CDR1 is SGHTA and CDR2 is FQGNSA. DNA for the CDR3: TGTGCCAGCAGCCCCCGACAGGTCTCCTACAATGAGCAGTTCTTC. Protein: CASSPRQVSYNEQFF.

The chain carries TRBV27 and TRBJ1-1; D perhaps matches TRBD1 (6 bases). The CDR3 consists of 16 residues. V lost 8 bases and J lost 4, with 23 bases in between. From germline, CDR1 is MNHEY and CDR2 SMNVEV (reference sequence). CDR3 loop: CASLPAGPRGGTEAFF. The CDR3 DNA follows: TGTGCCAGCCTCCCTGCCGGACCCCGAGGGGGCACTGAAGCTTTCTTT.

The chain links TRBV3-1 (or the pseudogene TRBV3-2) to TRBJ2-6, with 9 bases identical to TRBD2. The CDR3 spans 18 residues. Germline V lookup: CDR1 LGHDT, CDR2 YNNKEL (reference sequence). The V and J ends lost 0 bases and 2 bases, in that order; junction bases with no gene match: 5. The CDR3 here is CASSQEVAGGPGANVLTF. The DNA for the CDR3 is TGTGCCAGCAGCCAAGAAGTGGCGGGGGGGCCTGGGGCCAACGTCCTGACTTTC.